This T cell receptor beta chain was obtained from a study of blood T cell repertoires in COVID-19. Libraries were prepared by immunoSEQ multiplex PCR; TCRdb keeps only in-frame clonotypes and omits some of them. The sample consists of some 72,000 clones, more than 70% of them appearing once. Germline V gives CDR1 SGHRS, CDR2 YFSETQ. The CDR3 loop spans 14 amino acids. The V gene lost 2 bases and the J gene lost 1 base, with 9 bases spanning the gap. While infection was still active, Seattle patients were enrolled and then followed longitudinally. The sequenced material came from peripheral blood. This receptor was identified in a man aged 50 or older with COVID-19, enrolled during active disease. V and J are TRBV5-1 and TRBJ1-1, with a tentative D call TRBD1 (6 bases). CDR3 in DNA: TGCGCCAGCAGCTTTGAACAGGGGAACACTGAAGCTTTCTTT. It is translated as CASSFEQGNTEAFF.